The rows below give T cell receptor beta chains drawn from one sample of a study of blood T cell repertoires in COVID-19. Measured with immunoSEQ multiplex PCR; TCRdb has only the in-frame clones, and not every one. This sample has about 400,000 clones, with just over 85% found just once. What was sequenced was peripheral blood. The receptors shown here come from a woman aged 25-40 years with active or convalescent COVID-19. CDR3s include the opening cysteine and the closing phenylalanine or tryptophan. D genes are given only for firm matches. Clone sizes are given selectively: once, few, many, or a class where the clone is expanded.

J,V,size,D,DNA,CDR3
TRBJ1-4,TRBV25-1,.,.,TGTGCCAGTGGGCGGGGAACGAGTGAAAAACTGTTTTTT,CASGRGTSEKLFF
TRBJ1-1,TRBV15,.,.,TGTGCCACCAGCAGAGATCCCATGAGTACTGAAGCTTTCTTT,CATSRDPMSTEAFF
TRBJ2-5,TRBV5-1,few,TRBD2,TGCGCCAGCAGCGGGACTAGCGGGAGGCAAGAGACCCAGTACTTC,CASSGTSGRQETQYF
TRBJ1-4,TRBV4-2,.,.,TGTGCCAGCAACCCGACGGAATGGGAGGGCAATGAAAAACTGTTTTTT,CASNPTEWEGNEKLFF
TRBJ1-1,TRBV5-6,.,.,TGTGCCAGCAGCTACAGGCCAATGAACACTGAAGCTTTCTTT,CASSYRPMNTEAFF
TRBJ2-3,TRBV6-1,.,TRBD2,TGTGCCAGCAGGGAAGAAGGTTGGGGACTAGTCCCTACGCAGTATTTT,CASREEGWGLVPTQYF
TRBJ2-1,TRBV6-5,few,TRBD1,TGTGCCAGCAGAAAGGACAGGGGGTCCTACAATGAGCAGTTCTTC,CASRKDRGSYNEQFF
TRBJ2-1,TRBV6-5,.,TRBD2,TGTGCCAGCAGTTCAGGACTAGCGGGCTACAATGAGCAGTTCTTC,CASSSGLAGYNEQFF
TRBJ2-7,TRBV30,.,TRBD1,TGTGCCTCCCCGGGACAGGGCTACGAGCAGTACTTC,CASPGQGYEQYF
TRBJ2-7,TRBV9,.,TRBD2,TGTGCCAGCAGCCCAGGGGGTAGCGGGAGGGTCGAGCAGTACTTC,CASSPGGSGRVEQYF
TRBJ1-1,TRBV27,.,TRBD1,TGTGCCAGCAGTCCAAGGACAGGGAAAAATCCTGAAGCTTTCTTT,CASSPRTGKNPEAFF
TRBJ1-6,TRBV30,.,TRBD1,TGTGCCTGGGAGGACAGGCTGAATTCACCCCTCCACTTT,CAWEDRLNSPLHF
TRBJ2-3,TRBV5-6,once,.,TGTGCCAGCAGCGAGAGACTAGTTGGGTCCACAGATACGCAGTATTTT,CASSERLVGSTDTQYF
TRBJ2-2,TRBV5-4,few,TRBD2,TGTGCCAGCAGCCTCCCCCGCTTAGCGGGAAGCGGGGAGCTGTTTTTT,CASSLPRLAGSGELFF
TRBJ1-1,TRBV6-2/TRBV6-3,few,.,TGTGCCAGCAGTTACTCGGGACATTTCGACACTGAAGCTTTCTTT,CASSYSGHFDTEAFF
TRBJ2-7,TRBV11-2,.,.,TGTGCCAGCAGCCAAGCCGGGGGGCTGGGCGAGCAGTACTTC,CASSQAGGLGEQYF
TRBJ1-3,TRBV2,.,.,TGTGCCAGCAGTGAGGCCTTCTCTGGAAACACCATATATTTT,CASSEAFSGNTIYF
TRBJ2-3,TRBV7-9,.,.,TGTGCCAGCAGCTCAATCACAGGGAGCACAGATACGCAGTATTTT,CASSSITGSTDTQYF
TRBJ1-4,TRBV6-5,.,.,TGTGCCAGCAGTTACTCGACAGGACAAACTAATGAAAAACTGTTTTTT,CASSYSTGQTNEKLFF
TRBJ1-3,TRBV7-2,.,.,TGTGCCAGCACCTTCCAAACGGGAGGAAACACCATATATTTT,CASTFQTGGNTIYF
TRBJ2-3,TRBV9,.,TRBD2,TGTGCCAGCAGCGCTAGCGGGGGGCAAGGCACAGATACGCAGTATTTT,CASSASGGQGTDTQYF
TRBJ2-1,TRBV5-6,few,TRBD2,TGTGCCAGCAGCCCGTTGGGACTAGCGGGATTCCATGAGCAGTTCTTC,CASSPLGLAGFHEQFF
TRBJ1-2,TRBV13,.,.,TGTGCCAGCAGCATAAACTCCGGGAGGTATGGCTACACCTTC,CASSINSGRYGYTF
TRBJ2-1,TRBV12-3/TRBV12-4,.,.,TGTGCCAGCAGCCCTACAGGCGGCGATGAGCAGTTCTTC,CASSPTGGDEQFF
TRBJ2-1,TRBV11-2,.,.,TGTGCCAGCTTAAAGGGGAGGGGGACCTACAATGAGCAGTTCTTC,CASLKGRGTYNEQFF
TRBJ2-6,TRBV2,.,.,TGTGCCAGCTCCGGTGGGGCCAACGTCCTGACTTTC,CASSGGANVLTF
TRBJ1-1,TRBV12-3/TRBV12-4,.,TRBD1,TGTGCCAGCGCGAGACAGGGGAGTGAAGCTTTCTTT,CASARQGSEAFF
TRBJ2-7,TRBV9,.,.,TGTGCCAGCAGCGCCTCGGCGGGGCACGAGCAGTACTTC,CASSASAGHEQYF
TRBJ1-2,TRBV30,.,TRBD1,TGTGCCTGGAGAATACCTGGGACAGGGAGATATGGCTACACCTTC,CAWRIPGTGRYGYTF